This T cell receptor beta chain was observed in a study of T cells in women clearing cervical HPV infection. Notes on the study in general: Effector/memory and HPV-specific T cells were not isolated, and association timing is unknown.

The table came from immunoSEQ multiplex PCR; TCRdb's copy has only in-frame clones and leaves some out. Recorded for this sample: around 25,000 clones. Worth noting for this clone: Its specificity is unknown.

The source is a woman aged 18 to 75 with a cervical HPV16 infection that either progressed to CIN3+ or cleared (not recorded which). The sequenced sample consisted of blood buffy coat.

The CDR3 spells CSARDSSGRALETQYF. CDR3 DNA, as far as it was read: TGCAGTGCTAGAGACTCTAGCGGGAGGGCCCTCGAGACC. The chain uses TRBV20-1 and TRBJ2-5, with 12 bases that match TRBD2. The read comes to an end 3 residues before the CDR3 does, leaving the germline J gene to fill in the end. CDR1 and CDR2 from the germline V gene are DFQATT and SNEGSKA (reference sequence). This CDR3 has 16 amino acids. J lost 5 bases, V lost 0 bases, and 7 bases had no gene match.